Listed below are T cell receptor beta chains from one sample, sequenced in a study of T cell changes during pregnancy in multiple sclerosis. Measured with immunoSEQ multiplex PCR; TCRdb has only the in-frame clones, and not every one. The sample has tens of thousands of clones; more than 80% are singletons. This material consisted of CD4+ T cells from peripheral blood mononuclear cells, taken in the third trimester of pregnancy. These TCRs come from a female donor in good health, enrolled as a control in a pregnancy study. CDR3s include the opening cysteine and the closing phenylalanine or tryptophan. A D gene is named only where the DNA matches it firmly. The size entry is marked missing in some rows and otherwise reads once, few, many or a size class.

TRBJ1-6 | TRBV6-1 | TRBD1 | NA | TGTGCCAGCAGTGAACTAGGACAGGAATATTCACCCCTCCACTTT | CASSELGQEYSPLHF
TRBJ2-7 | TRBV27 | TRBD2 | NA | TGTGCCAGCAGAGAAGCGGGAACCTCCTCCTACGAGCAGTACTTC | CASREAGTSSYEQYF
TRBJ1-1 | TRBV28 | NA | NA | TGTGCCAGCAGCAGAGTCGCGGTTGAAGCTTTCTTT | CASSRVAVEAFF
TRBJ2-1 | TRBV7-2 | NA | NA | TGTGCCAGCAGCTCCAGGGGCTTCTACAATGAGCAGTTCTTC | CASSSRGFYNEQFF
TRBJ2-7 | TRBV6-6 | NA | NA | TGTGCCAGCAGTTACTCGAGGGCCAACTACGAGCAGTACTTC | CASSYSRANYEQYF
TRBJ1-6 | TRBV6-5 | TRBD1 | few | TGTGCCAGCAGCCGGGACAGCCCTGGAGTGTCACCCCTCCACTTT | CASSRDSPGVSPLHF
TRBJ1-5 | TRBV19 | NA | once | TGTGCCAGTAGTATCAATTTGTCGGCAGGTCAGCCCCAGCATTTT | CASSINLSAGQPQHF
TRBJ2-5 | TRBV6-8 | NA | NA | TGTGCCAGCAGTTACCTCATCCCGGGCCAAGGGGGGGTTCTACGTCCAAGGTACCAAGAGACCCAGTACTTC | CASSYLIPGQGGVLRPRYQETQYF
TRBJ2-1 | TRBV27 | TRBD2 | NA | TGTGCCAGCAGTTTTATCGGGGGGAGGGACAATGAGCAGTTCTTC | CASSFIGGRDNEQFF
TRBJ1-1 | TRBV7-8 | NA | NA | TGTGCCAGCAGCTTACCGGGAGGAGGAACTGAAGCTTTCTTT | CASSLPGGGTEAFF
TRBJ2-7 | TRBV28 | NA | NA | TGTGCCACAACCTACCCCCTGGGCAGCTCCTACGAGCAGTACTTC | CATTYPLGSSYEQYF
TRBJ1-2 | TRBV5-6 | NA | NA | TGTGCCAGCAGCTTGGGACAGATAAATGGCTACACCTTC | CASSLGQINGYTF
TRBJ2-3 | TRBV4-3 | TRBD2 | few | TGCGCCAGCAGCGGGATAGCGGGGGGGAACACAGATACGCAGTATTTT | CASSGIAGGNTDTQYF
TRBJ2-1 | TRBV2 | NA | NA | TGTGCCATTACTACGCGGGACAGATCCTCCAATGAGCAGTTCTTC | CAITTRDRSSNEQFF
TRBJ1-1 | TRBV28 | NA | NA | TGTGCCAGCAGTTTCCCTAAAACAGGGTACACTGAAGCTTTCTTT | CASSFPKTGYTEAFF
TRBJ2-1 | TRBV28 | TRBD2 | NA | TGTGCCAGCTGGGGGACTAGCGGGAGACATATTAGTGAGCAGTTCTTC | CASWGTSGRHISEQFF
TRBJ2-7 | TRBV11-2 | TRBD1 | few | TGTGCCAGCAGCTTATCACTGCAGGGGGTTCAGAACGAGCAGTACTTC | CASSLSLQGVQNEQYF
TRBJ2-1 | TRBV30 | NA | once | TGTGCCTGGATGGCGGGGCGTACCTACAATGAGCAGTTCTTC | CAWMAGRTYNEQFF
TRBJ2-4 | TRBV7-8 | NA | NA | TGTGCCAGCAGCATCGACTCCGGGACTGGGGCCGTATTC | CASSIDSGTGAVF
TRBJ1-6 | TRBV18 | TRBD1 | few | TGTGCCAGCTCACCACCGACAGGGGGAAGGTCACCCCTCCACTTT | CASSPPTGGRSPLHF
TRBJ2-2 | TRBV10-1 | TRBD1 | once | TGCGCCAGCAGTACACAGGGGGTGGACACCGGGGAGCTGTTTTTT | CASSTQGVDTGELFF
TRBJ1-6 | TRBV6-5 | NA | NA | TGTGCCAGCAGTTACTCTGCCTACGACAGGAATTCACCCCTCCACTTT | CASSYSAYDRNSPLHF
TRBJ1-5 | TRBV28 | NA | NA | TGTGCCAGCAGCCCTACCCCAGGGAATCAGCCCCAGCATTTT | CASSPTPGNQPQHF
TRBJ1-5 | TRBV28 | TRBD1 | NA | TGTGCCAGCATCCCCGGACAGGGCTATCAGCCCCAGCATTTT | CASIPGQGYQPQHF
TRBJ1-1 | TRBV4-1 | NA | NA | TGCGCCAGCAGCCAAGAGGGCTACACTGAAGCTTTCTTT | CASSQEGYTEAFF
TRBJ1-1 | TRBV19 | NA | NA | TGTGCCAGTAGTATCAGGCCCAAGATGAACACTGAAGCTTTCTTT | CASSIRPKMNTEAFF
TRBJ1-5 | TRBV10-3 | NA | NA | TGTGCCATCAGTGGGGGGGAATATAGCAATCAGCCCCAGCATTTT | CAISGGEYSNQPQHF
TRBJ2-3 | TRBV4-3 | TRBD2 | NA | TGCGCCAGCAGCCAAGTGGGACTAGCGGGGTTTGGCACGCAGTATTTT | CASSQVGLAGFGTQYF
TRBJ1-6 | TRBV7-2 | NA | NA | TGTGCCAGCAGGAAATCACAGGGACCTAATTCACCCCTCCACTTT | CASRKSQGPNSPLHF
TRBJ1-6 | TRBV30 | NA | NA | TGTGCCTGGAGTGTACGCCCTTCAAGGGCAGGGTCCCTCTATTCACCCCTCCACTTT | CAWSVRPSRAGSLYSPLHF
TRBJ1-3 | TRBV6-1 | NA | NA | TGTGCCAGCAGTGAAGGGACGCCCGGGGGTGGAAACACCATATATTTT | CASSEGTPGGGNTIYF
TRBJ1-1 | TRBV5-4 | NA | NA | TGTGCCAGCAGCTTGCGGAACACTGAAGCTTTCTTT | CASSLRNTEAFF
TRBJ1-4 | TRBV29-1 | TRBD1 | once | TGCAGCGTTGCCCGACACCGGGACAGAGGAGAGAAACTGTTTTTT | CSVARHRDRGEKLFF
TRBJ1-6 | TRBV5-6 | TRBD1 | NA | TGTGCCAGCAGCTCCCTCGACAGGGATAATTCACCCCTCCACTTT | CASSSLDRDNSPLHF
TRBJ2-7 | TRBV9 | NA | NA | TGTGCCAGCAGCGTAGGGGGAGGAGGGTCCTACGAGCAGTACTTC | CASSVGGGGSYEQYF
TRBJ1-2 | TRBV7-3 | NA | NA | TGTGCCAGCAGCGAAACAGAGTATGGCTACACCTTC | CASSETEYGYTF
TRBJ2-1 | TRBV30 | NA | NA | TGTGCCTCCTCGGACAGTTGGAATGAGCAGTTCTTC | CASSDSWNEQFF
TRBJ2-3 | TRBV5-1 | TRBD1 | NA | TGCGCCAGCAGCTCCCGACAGGGGTCAGGCACAGATACGCAGTATTTT | CASSSRQGSGTDTQYF
TRBJ2-4 | TRBV4-2 | NA | NA | TGTGCCAGCAGCCGTGCGACAGAGAAAAACATTCAGTACTTC | CASSRATEKNIQYF
TRBJ1-1 | TRBV18 | TRBD1 | NA | TGTGCCAGCTCAGGACAGGGGTACACTGAAGCTTTCTTT | CASSGQGYTEAFF
TRBJ2-3 | TRBV4-3 | NA | NA | TGCGCCAGCAGCCAAGATAGGACACTCCATCAGTATTTT | CASSQDRTLHQYF
TRBJ2-5 | TRBV7-9 | TRBD2 | once | TGTGCCAGCAGCTTAGCCCGGGGACTAGCGGGCGGAGAGACCCAGTACTTC | CASSLARGLAGGETQYF
TRBJ1-2 | TRBV19 | TRBD1 | once | TGTGCCAGTAGCCCCTTAGGTGGGGACAGCCGAACCTATGGCTACACCTTC | CASSPLGGDSRTYGYTF